Below are 18 T cell receptor beta chains sequenced from a single sample in a study of cytomegalovirus exposure and HLA in healthy donors. 13 Jbeta primers and 60 Vbeta primers were used for the PCR. Method: immunoSEQ multiplex PCR; TCRdb's copy keeps in-frame clones and lacks some. The sample has more than 95,000 clones, roughly 15% seen once. Specimen: PBMCs. These receptors originate from a female donor in good health and CMV-seropositive.

This clone appeared a few times. The chain joins TRBV27 to TRBJ1-5, with 11 positions matching TRBD1. CDR1 and CDR2 from the germline V gene are MNHEY and SMNVEV (reference sequence). The CDR3 loop spans 18 amino acids. J was trimmed by 6 bases and V by 4 bases; bases with no gene match: 14. CDR3 DNA sequence: TGTGCCAGCAGTTCAAGGGGGACAGGGGGTTGGGTGGCTCAGCCCCAGCATTTT. Translation: CASSSRGTGGWVAQPQHF.

The chain employs TRBV28 and TRBJ1-5; no firm D call. This CDR3 has 14 amino acids. The germline V gene has CDR1 MDHEN and CDR2 SYDVKM. V dropped 2 bases and J dropped 1 base, with 6 bases sitting between them. The CDR3 DNA reads as TGTGCCAGCAGTTTAGGACTCAGCAATCAGCCCCAGCATTTT. Translated: CASSLGLSNQPQHF.

The DNA for the CDR3 is TGTGCCAGCAGCTTAGAACGGTACACCGGGGAGCTGTTTTTT. This translates into CASSLERYTGELFF. The rearrangement links TRBV11-2 to TRBJ2-2; D not certain. The germline V gene has CDR1 SGHAT and CDR2 FQNNGV. V was clipped by 0 bases and J by 3 bases, with 5 bases between them. CDR3 size: 14 residues. Full variable domain (rest looked up from reference TRBV11-2 and TRBJ2-2): EAGVAQSPRYKIIEKRQSVAFWCNPISGHATLYWYQQILGQGPKLLIQFQNNGVVDDSQLPKDRFSAERLKGVDSTLKIQPAKLEDSAVYLCASSLERYTGELFFGEGSRLTVL.

V usage is TRBV19 and J usage is TRBJ2-5, with D possibly TRBD1 on 6 matching bases. Germline V gene data show CDR1 as LNHDA and CDR2 as SQIVND (reference sequence). The V end lost 5 bases, the J end lost 2 bases, and 21 bases lay between the germline ends. This CDR3 has 17 amino acids. CDR3 DNA sequence: TGTGCCAGTAGTTCTGGTTTATTGACAGGCGTTCAAGAGACCCAGTACTTC. Its protein product is CASSSGLLTGVQETQYF.

The V and J genes are TRBV5-6 and TRBJ2-7; a possible D gene is TRBD2 (5 bases). The CDR3 extends over 12 amino acids. Per the germline V gene, CDR1 is SGHDT and CDR2 is YYEEEE. The V and J ends lost 1 base and 4 bases respectively, with 6 bases between them. In DNA, the CDR3 is TGTGCCAGCAGCTTGCGACTATACGAGCAGTACTTC. This gives the protein CASSLRLYEQYF.

The CDR3, as DNA: TGTGCCAGCAGCTCCGCAGGGGTCCCTTGGGAAAAACTGTTTTTT. It translates to CASSSAGVPWEKLFF. The V gene is TRBV11-2, the J gene TRBJ1-4; TRBD1 is a possible D gene (6 bases). Germline V CDR1 and CDR2: SGHAT, FQNNGV. Between the trimmed V and J ends, which lost 4 bases and 8 bases, there was a span of 17 bases. This CDR3 is built from 15 residues.

V usage is TRBV10-2 and J usage is TRBJ2-7; TRBD2 aligns across 9 bases. The CDR3 extends over 14 amino acids. V lost 4 bases, J lost 4 bases, and 5 bases stayed unmatched. In germline, CDR1 is WSHSY, CDR2 SAAADI. CDR3 nucleotide sequence: TGCGCCAGCAGTGTGGGACTAGCCGGTTACGAGCAGTACTTC. Translation: CASSVGLAGYEQYF.

The chain uses TRBV2 and TRBJ2-1; D may be TRBD2 (6 bases). Trimming cost V 8 bases and J 4 bases, with 21 bases left between them. The CDR3 totals 16 residues. Germline CDR1 is SNHLY and CDR2 is FYNNEI. The CDR3 region has the DNA TGTGCCAGCGAGGGAACCGGGACTGTAAATTACAATGAGCAGTTCTTC. Its protein is CASEGTGTVNYNEQFF.

The J gene is TRBJ1-5, the V gene TRBV6-1, with 8 bases that match TRBD1. This CDR3 has 16 residues. Germline V gene lookup returns CDR1 MNHNS and CDR2 SASEGT. J lost 4 bases, V lost 4 bases, and 9 bases had no gene match. The CDR3 DNA follows: TGTGCCAGCAGTGGGACAGGGTGGTCTTTGAATCAGCCCCAGCATTTT. Protein: CASSGTGWSLNQPQHF.

This clone showed up just a few times. The V and J genes are TRBV5-1 and TRBJ2-2, with 10 bases lining up with TRBD1. V gave up 3 bases and J gave up 6 bases; unmatched junction bases: 2. The CDR3 is made up of 14 amino acids. Germline assignment: CDR1 SGHRS and CDR2 YFSETQ. CDR3 in amino acids: CASSSGQGAGELFF. The CDR3 nucleotides are TGCGCCAGCAGCTCCGGACAGGGGGCCGGGGAGCTGTTTTTT.

This clone turned up a few times. V and J are TRBV11-2 and TRBJ2-5; 10 positions match TRBD2. The CDR3 contains 15 residues. V trimming: 1 base; J trimming: 6 bases; junction bases outside the gene matches: 5. Looked up from germline, CDR1 is SGHAT and CDR2 is FQNNGV. CDR3 nucleotides: TGTGCCAGCAGCTTAGCTCTAGCGGGAGAAAAGACCCAGTACTTC. Its protein is CASSLALAGEKTQYF.

V and J are TRBV7-9 and TRBJ1-4; D possibly corresponds to TRBD1 (6 bases). The V and J ends lost 5 bases and 0 bases respectively, with 16 bases between them. The CDR3 length is 17 residues. Germline V lookup: CDR1 SEHNR, CDR2 FQNEAQ (reference sequence). The CDR3 DNA reads as TGTGCCAGCAGCCCGCCGGGACACCTTGCAACTAATGAAAAACTGTTTTTT. This translates into CASSPPGHLATNEKLFF.

This clone was seen only a few times. The chain links TRBV7-9 to TRBJ1-4; D is unclear. Trimming removed 1 base at V and 2 bases at J, with 8 bases between. CDR3 length: 15 amino acids. CDR1 and CDR2 (germline): SEHNR, FQNEAQ (reference sequence). The CDR3 DNA is TGTGCCAGCAGCTTAGTCACTGAGACTAATGAAAAACTGTTTTTT. Its protein product is CASSLVTETNEKLFF. The variable domain in full, completed from reference TRBV7-9 and TRBJ1-4, reads DTGVSQNPRHKITKRGQNVTFRCDPISEHNRLYWYRQTLGQGPEFLTYFQNEAQLEKSRLLSDRFSAERPKGSFSTLEIQRTEQGDSAMYLCASSLVTETNEKLFFGSGTQLSVL.

This chain links TRBV10-3 with TRBJ2-1; 13 bases map to TRBD2. The CDR3 totals 17 residues. Looked up from germline, CDR1 is ENHRY and CDR2 is SYGVKD. Trimming at V came to 4 bases and at J to 0 bases, leaving 3 bases not matched to a gene. The CDR3 loop is CAISGTSGGSSYNEQFF. Written as DNA, the CDR3 is TGTGCCATCAGTGGGACTAGCGGGGGAAGCTCCTACAATGAGCAGTTCTTC.

The chain joins TRBV7-2 to TRBJ2-3; TRBD2 matches 7 bases. Trimming cost V 5 bases and J 6 bases; bases outside gene matches: 14. The CDR3 contains 16 residues. Germline V gene lookup returns CDR1 SGHTA and CDR2 FQGNSA. Here the CDR3 DNA reads TGTGCCAGCAGCCTAATGAGCGGGGCCGAAACTGATACGCAGTATTTT. Protein product: CASSLMSGAETDTQYF. Variable domain in full (rest from reference TRBV7-2 and TRBJ2-3): GAGVSQSPSNKVTEKGKDVELRCDPISGHTALYWYRQSLGQGLEFLIYFQGNSAPDKSGLPSDRFSAERTGGSVSTLTIQRTQQEDSAVYLCASSLMSGAETDTQYFGPGTRLTVL.

The table lists this clone with a few counts. The chain recombines TRBV9 with TRBJ2-3; no definite D call. This CDR3 contains 14 residues. Between the trimmed V and J ends, which lost 3 bases and 0 bases, there was a span of 8 bases. Germline-derived CDR1 and CDR2 are SGDLS and YYNGEE. The CDR3 DNA is TGTGCCAGCAGCGCAAGTACTAGCACAGATACGCAGTATTTT. It translates to CASSASTSTDTQYF.

This clone was seen only a few times. The V and J genes are TRBV6-1 and TRBJ1-2; tentatively, D is TRBD1 (5 bases). Trimming took off 7 bases at V and 8 bases at J, with 17 bases between the two ends. From germline, CDR1 is MNHNS and CDR2 SASEGT. This CDR3 contains 13 residues. The CDR3 loop is CASKSGGLGGYTF. The DNA for the CDR3 is TGTGCCAGCAAGTCCGGGGGACTAGGGGGCTACACCTTC.

This clone has only a few counts. This chain connects TRBV6-5 to TRBJ2-7, with TRBD1 identical over 8 bases. Per germline, CDR1 MNHEY and CDR2 SVGAGI. The CDR3 totals 14 residues. V was clipped by 6 bases and J by 6 bases; unmatched bases: 10. The CDR3 reads CASSFTGGSSEQYF. CDR3 nucleotides: TGTGCCAGCAGCTTCACAGGGGGATCATCCGAGCAGTACTTC.